A single T cell receptor (beta chain) is shown here with its context. Its antigen is unidentified. Other nucleotide sequences in the sample specify the same CDR3. This entry is derived from a study of shared clonotypes between healthy human individuals. Background on the study: The plates for each donor numbered three CD4 naive, three CD4 memory, two CD8 naive and one CD8 memory. The study's findings and limits: Sequencing depth was expected to affect clonotype sharing among donors. The study drew on few donors, limiting represented genetic and exposure-history diversity.

This CDR3 is built from 12 residues. V was trimmed by 3 bases and J by 5 bases, leaving 7 bases between them. Germline lookup yields CDR1 MDHEN and CDR2 SYDVKM. The authors' processing: Filtering differed, since immunoSEQ gave only junction sequences and no quality scores. Sequencing used immunoSEQ multiplex PCR; TCRdb keeps in-frame clones, though not all of them. The V and J calls and clone size are taken from that table; D and trimming were inferred from the DNA. The table includes under 700,000 clones, 85% to 95% detected once. Terminally differentiated effector memory CD45RA+ cells were excluded from the naive CD8 cells, which were CD45RO-negative and positively selected for CCR7.

Sequencing used naive CD8+ T cells sorted from blood. The origin of this receptor is a woman in her twenties or thirties in good health. The chain couples TRBV28 to TRBJ1-1, with D uncertain. The CDR3 region is CASSFSGTEAFF. CDR3 coding DNA: TGTGCCAGCAGTTTTTCGGGGACTGAAGCTTTCTTT. Supplemented by reference TRBV28 and TRBJ1-1, the full variable domain reads DVKVTQSSRYLVKRTGEKVFLECVQDMDHENMFWYRQDPGLGLRLIYFSYDVKMKEKGDIPEGYSVSREKKERFSLILESASTNQTSMYLCASSFSGTEAFFGQGTRLTVV.